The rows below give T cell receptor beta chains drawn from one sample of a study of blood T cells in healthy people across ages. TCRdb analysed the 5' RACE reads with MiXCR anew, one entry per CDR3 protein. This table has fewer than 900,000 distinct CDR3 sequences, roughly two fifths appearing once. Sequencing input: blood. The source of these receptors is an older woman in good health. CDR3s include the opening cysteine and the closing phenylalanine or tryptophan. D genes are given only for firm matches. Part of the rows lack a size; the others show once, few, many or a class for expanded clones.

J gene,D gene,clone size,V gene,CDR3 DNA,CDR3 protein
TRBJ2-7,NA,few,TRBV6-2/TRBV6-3,TGTGCCAGCAGTGGGGGAGGCCCTCCCTACGAGCAGTACTTC,CASSGGGPPYEQYF
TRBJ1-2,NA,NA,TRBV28,TGTGCCAGCAGTCAAGACAGTGTCTATGGCTACACCTTC,CASSQDSVYGYTF
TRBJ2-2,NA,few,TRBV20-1,TGCAGTGCTGGATTGGGCTTGAACACCGGGGAGCTGTTTTTT,CSAGLGLNTGELFF
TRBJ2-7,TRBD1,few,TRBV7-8,TGTGCCAGCAGCTTTGCCGGGACAGCGTTCTACGAGCAGTACTTC,CASSFAGTAFYEQYF
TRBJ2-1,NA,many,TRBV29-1,TGCAGCGTTGAAGGCCGCGGAGGTCGTAATGAGCAGTTCTTC,CSVEGRGGRNEQFF
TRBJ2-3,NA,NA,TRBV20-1,TGCAGTGCTAGGTATACAACTAGCACAGATACGCAGTATTTT,CSARYTTSTDTQYF
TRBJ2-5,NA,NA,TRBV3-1,TGTGCCAGCAGCTCCCGGGACCTAGTCAATGAGCAGTACTTC,CASSSRDLVNEQYF
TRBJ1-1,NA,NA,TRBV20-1,TGCAGTGCTAGAGAGGGTGTTACTGAAGCTTTCTTT,CSAREGVTEAFF
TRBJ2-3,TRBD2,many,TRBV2,TGTGCCAGCAGTGGTAGGACTAGGACAGATACGCAGTATTTT,CASSGRTRTDTQYF
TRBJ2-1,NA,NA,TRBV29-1,TGCAGCGTTGTGCGGACCTCCTACAATGGGCAGTTCTTC,CSVVRTSYNGQFF
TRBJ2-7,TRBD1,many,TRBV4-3,TGCGCCAGCAGAGGACAGGGCTACGAGCAGTACTTC,CASRGQGYEQYF
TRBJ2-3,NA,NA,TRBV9,TGTGCCGGCAGCGCAGCAGGATTAGCTTTGACAGATACGCAGTATTTT,CAGSAAGLALTDTQYF
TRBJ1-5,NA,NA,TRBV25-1,TGTGCCAGCCGCGGACTAGAAAACACAGATACGCAGCATTTT,CASRGLENTDTQHF
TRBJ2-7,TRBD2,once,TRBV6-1,TGTGCCAGCAGTCTCGCAAAGGGCGGGGGGTCCTACGAGCAGTACTTC,CASSLAKGGGSYEQYF
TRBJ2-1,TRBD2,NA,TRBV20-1,TGCAGTGCTAGAGATGCCGCGGGGGGTGGCTACAATGAGCAGTTCTTC,CSARDAAGGGYNEQFF
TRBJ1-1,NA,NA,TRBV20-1,TGCAGTGCTAGAGTGGTATCTGAAGCTTTCTTT,CSARVVSEAFF
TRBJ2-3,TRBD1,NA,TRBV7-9,TGTGCCAGCAGCTTACGGGACAGAGGTACGCAGTATTTT,CASSLRDRGTQYF
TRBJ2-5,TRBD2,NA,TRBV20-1,TGCAGTGCTAGAGAGCTAGCGGGAGGGAGGGAGACCCAGTACTTC,CSARELAGGRETQYF
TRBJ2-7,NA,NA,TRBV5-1,TGCGCCAGCAGCTTGGAGGCAGGCCCCTACTACGAGCAGTACTTC,CASSLEAGPYYEQYF
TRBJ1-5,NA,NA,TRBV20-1,TGCAGTGCCAGCCGGGACACCGATCAGCCCCAGCATTTT,CSASRDTDQPQHF
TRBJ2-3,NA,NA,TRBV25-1,TGTGCCAGCAGTGAAAGTCATTCCCCGACAGATACGCGGTATTTT,CASSESHSPTDTRYF
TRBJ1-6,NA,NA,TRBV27,TGTGCCAGCAGTCGGGGGGCTAATTCACCCCTCCACTTT,CASSRGANSPLHF
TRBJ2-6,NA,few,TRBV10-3,TGTGCCATCAGTGACGGCGGGGATACCTCTGGGGCCAACGTCCTGACTTTC,CAISDGGDTSGANVLTF
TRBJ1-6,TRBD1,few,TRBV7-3,TGTGCCAGCAGCCACGGGACAGGGGTTAACTCACCCCTCCACTTT,CASSHGTGVNSPLHF
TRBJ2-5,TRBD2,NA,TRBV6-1,TGTGCCAGCAGTGTAAACCGACTAGCGGGGGGTGGAGAGACCCAGTACTTC,CASSVNRLAGGGETQYF
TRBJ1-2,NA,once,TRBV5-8,TGTGCCAGCAGCTTAGGTGACACTGGCTACACCTTC,CASSLGDTGYTF
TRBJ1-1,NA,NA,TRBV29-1,TGCAGCGTTGAATCCCAGGGAAGTCCTCCCGAAGCTTTCTTT,CSVESQGSPPEAFF
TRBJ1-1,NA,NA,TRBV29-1,TGCAGCGTTGAAGTCACGGGAATGAACACTGAAGCTTTCTTT,CSVEVTGMNTEAFF
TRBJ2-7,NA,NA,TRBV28,TGTGCCAGCAGTTTATTTGGTGGTCCCACCAGCTCCTACGAGCAGTACTTC,CASSLFGGPTSSYEQYF
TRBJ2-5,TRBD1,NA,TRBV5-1,TGCGCCAGCAGCATCGACAGGGTGGTGTACTTC,CASSIDRVVYF
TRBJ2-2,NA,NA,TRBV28,TGTGCCAGCAGTTCGTCCACCGGCGCCGGGGAGCTGTTTTTT,CASSSSTGAGELFF
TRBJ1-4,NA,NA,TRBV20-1,TGCAGTGCAGGGACTAATGAAAAACTGTTTTTT,CSAGTNEKLFF
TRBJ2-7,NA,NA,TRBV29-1,TGCAGCGCCCGGCGGCAACAGGGTCACGAGCAGTACTTC,CSARRQQGHEQYF
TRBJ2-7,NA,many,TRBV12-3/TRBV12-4,TGTGCCAGCAGCCGCCCAGCGGGCCCATACGAGCAGTACTTC,CASSRPAGPYEQYF
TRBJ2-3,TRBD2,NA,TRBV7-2,TGTGCCAGCAGCCCCGTAGCGGGAGGGGGGTCAGATACGCAGTATTTT,CASSPVAGGGSDTQYF
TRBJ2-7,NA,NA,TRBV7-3,TGTGCCAGCAGCCCCCACACCTCCCTCGAGCAGTACTTC,CASSPHTSLEQYF
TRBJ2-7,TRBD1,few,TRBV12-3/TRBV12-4,TGTGCCAGCAGTCATCTCGGACAGGGAACCTACGAGCAGTACTTC,CASSHLGQGTYEQYF
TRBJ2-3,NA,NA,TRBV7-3,TGTACCAGCAGCTTGGAAAAATTGGATACGCAGTATTTT,CTSSLEKLDTQYF
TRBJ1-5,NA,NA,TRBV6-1,TGTGCCAGCAGTGAAGAGGCAGCTTATAGCAATCAGCCCCAGCATTTT,CASSEEAAYSNQPQHF
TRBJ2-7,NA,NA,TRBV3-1,TGTGCCAGCAGCCAAGATTACCCTGGTGGGCCCAGCTTCTACGAGCAGTACTTC,CASSQDYPGGPSFYEQYF
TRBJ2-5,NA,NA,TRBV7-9,TGTGCCAGCAGCCGACAGTCCGGGGAGACCCAGTACTTC,CASSRQSGETQYF
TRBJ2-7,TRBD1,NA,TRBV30,TGTGCCTGGAGTGTACTCGGGACAGGGATAGTCGAGCAGTACTTC,CAWSVLGTGIVEQYF
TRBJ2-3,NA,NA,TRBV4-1,TGCGCCAGCAGCCAAGATCGTGAAGCGAGAGGGACTCTGGATACGCAGTATTTT,CASSQDREARGTLDTQYF
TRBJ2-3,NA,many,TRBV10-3,TGTGCCATCAAAGGCGGGACTAGCACAGATACGCAGTATTTT,CAIKGGTSTDTQYF
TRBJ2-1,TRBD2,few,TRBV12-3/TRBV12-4,TGTGCCAGCAGACGGACTAGCGGGAGAAATGAGCAGTTCTTC,CASRRTSGRNEQFF